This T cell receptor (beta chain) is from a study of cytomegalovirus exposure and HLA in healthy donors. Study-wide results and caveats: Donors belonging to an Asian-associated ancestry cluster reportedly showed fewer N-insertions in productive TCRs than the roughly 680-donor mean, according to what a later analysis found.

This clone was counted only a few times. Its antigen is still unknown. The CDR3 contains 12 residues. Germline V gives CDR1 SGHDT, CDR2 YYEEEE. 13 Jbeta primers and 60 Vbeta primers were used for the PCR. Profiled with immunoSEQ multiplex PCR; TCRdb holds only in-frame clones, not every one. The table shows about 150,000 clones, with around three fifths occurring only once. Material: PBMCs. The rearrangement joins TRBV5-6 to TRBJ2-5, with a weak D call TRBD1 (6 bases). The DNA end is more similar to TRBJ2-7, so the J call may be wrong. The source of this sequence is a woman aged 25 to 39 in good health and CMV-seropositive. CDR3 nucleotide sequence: TGTGCCAGCAGCTTGGCGACAGGCGAGCAGTACTTC. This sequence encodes CASSLATGEQYF.